What follows are 25 T cell receptor beta chains derived from one specimen sequenced in a study of a mutant IDH1 vaccine in newly diagnosed glioma. Produced via immunoSEQ multiplex PCR; TCRdb's table is partial and in-frame only. The sample lists 39,000 or so clones, about 84% occurring once. What these receptors recognize is not known. The time point here: week 5, during vaccination. All doses held 300 ug of mutant IDH1 20-mer peptide, with topical imiquimod. The specimen comprised PBMCs, sampled from a glioma patient whose treatment included an IDH1 peptide vaccine. The receptor source for this set is a man aged 40-55 years with glioma.

This clone was picked up one time. The CDR3 here is CARVHGSGGQTAYEQYF. The CDR3 bases are TGTGCCAGGGTTCATGGTAGCGGGGGACAAACTGCCTACGAGCAGTACTTC. The chain links TRBV14 to TRBJ2-7; 9 positions agree with TRBD2. CDR3 length equals 17 residues. J gave up 2 bases and V 9 bases, and 17 bases lay outside the gene matches. Germline lookup yields CDR1 SGHDN and CDR2 FVKESK.

This rearrangement joins TRBV5-5 to TRBJ2-3; the D call may be TRBD1 or TRBD2 (6 bases each). CDR3 length: 16 amino acids. CDR1 is SGHKS, CDR2 YYEKEE, per germline (reference sequence). Trimming stripped 4 bases from V and 6 bases from J, with 21 bases between. The DNA of the CDR3 is TGTGCCAGCAGCCCACTTGCGGGACAAGTATCCGATACGCAGTATTTT. Translated, it gives CASSPLAGQVSDTQYF.

This rearrangement joins TRBV7-6 to TRBJ2-7; TRBD1 matches 10 bases. This CDR3 comprises 13 residues. V was pared by 4 bases and J by 5 bases, with 2 bases of the junction left unmatched. The germline V gene has CDR1 SGHVS and CDR2 FNYEAQ. In DNA, the CDR3 is TGTGCCAGCAGCTCAGGGACAGGGGACGAGCAGTACTTC. This translates into CASSSGTGDEQYF.

CDR3 nucleotide sequence: TGTGCCAGCGCCATGGGACAGAACTACGAGCAGTACTTC. Translation gives CASAMGQNYEQYF. The chain uses TRBV6-1 and TRBJ2-7; 7 bases fit TRBD1. Germline CDR1 and CDR2: MNHNS and SASEGT. Germline trimming cut 8 bases from V and 3 bases from J; bases unmatched to any gene: 7. The CDR3 is 13 amino acids.

The J gene is TRBJ1-3, the V gene TRBV27, with 7 bases matching TRBD1. The CDR3 sequence is 18 residues long. After removal of 5 bases from V and 2 bases from J, the junction contained 15 bases not matched to a gene. The germline CDR1 and CDR2 sequences are MNHEY and SMNVEV (reference sequence). The CDR3 DNA reads TGTGCCAGCAGTCCGAGAGGGGGCCCTCGACAGCCTGGAAACACCATATATTTT. Its protein is CASSPRGGPRQPGNTIYF.

With respect to this clone: Additional DNA sequences in this sample encode the identical CDR3. The genes are TRBV18 and TRBJ2-2; TRBD1 matches at 9 bases. The germline gives CDR1 KGHSH, CDR2 LQKENI. Trimming took 3 bases from V and 1 from J; bases not matched to a gene: 3. The length of the CDR3 is 16 residues. The CDR3 region has the DNA TGTGCCAGCTCACCTCCGACAGGGGGGAACACCGGGGAGCTGTTTTTT. This encodes CASSPPTGGNTGELFF.

This chain connects TRBV7-6 to TRBJ1-1; tentative D call: TRBD1 (5 bases). This CDR3 comprises 14 residues. Looked up from germline, CDR1 is SGHVS and CDR2 is FNYEAQ. V lost 5 bases and J lost 1, with 11 bases in between. The CDR3 loop reads CASSKGLPNTEAFF. The CDR3 DNA follows: TGTGCCAGCAGCAAGGGACTCCCGAACACTGAAGCTTTCTTT.

Here the CDR3 reads CASSSGTSGSYVEQYF. The CDR3 bases are TGTGCCAGCTCCTCCGGGACTAGCGGATCCTACGTGGAGCAGTACTTC. The chain combines TRBV18 with TRBJ2-7; 11 bases are a match to TRBD2. The germline gives CDR1 KGHSH, CDR2 LQKENI. V shed 6 bases, J shed 7 bases, and the junction held 14 bases outside the gene matches. The CDR3 contains 16 residues.

The chain is built from TRBV30 and TRBJ1-6; tentatively, D is TRBD1 (5 bases). The germline V and J ends were trimmed by 0 bases and 7 bases, with 10 bases remaining between them. Looked up from germline, CDR1 is GTSNPN and CDR2 is SVGIG (reference sequence). This CDR3 contains 14 residues. The CDR3 DNA sequence: TGTGCCTGGAGTGTTGGAAGGACAAATTCACCCCTCCACTTT. Its translation: CAWSVGRTNSPLHF.

The sample holds one count of this clone. The chain joins TRBV19 to TRBJ1-5; 9 nucleotides match TRBD1. CDR1 is LNHDA and CDR2 is SQIVND in the germline V gene (reference sequence). The CDR3 has 18 residues. Losses at the gene ends were 6 bases for V and 0 bases for J; bases not matched to a gene: 12. DNA of the CDR3: TGTGCCAGTAGCCCGACAGGGGGAAGGCGTTATAGCAATCAGCCCCAGCATTTT. Encoded protein: CASSPTGGRRYSNQPQHF.

The rearrangement joins TRBV15 to TRBJ2-3, with 7 bases that match TRBD2. Trimming removed 1 base from V and 6 bases from J; junction bases left unmatched: 7. The CDR3 runs to 15 residues. Per germline, CDR1 LNHNV and CDR2 YYDKDF (reference sequence). Here the CDR3 DNA reads TGTGCCACCAGCAGAGGGGCGGGGAGGGTGGATACGCAGTATTTT. Amino acids: CATSRGAGRVDTQYF.

This clone came up a few times. The rearrangement uses TRBV19 and TRBJ1-1; TRBD1 matches 8 bases. J was trimmed by 3 bases and V by 5 bases; bases with no gene match: 8. From germline, CDR1 is LNHDA and CDR2 SQIVND (reference sequence). This CDR3 is 15 amino acids long. CDR3 in DNA: TGTGCCAGTAGTCGGGACAGGAGACAGGACACTGAAGCTTTCTTT. This encodes CASSRDRRQDTEAFF.

This clone is medium-sized. This chain joins TRBV7-2 and TRBJ2-5, with a tentative D call TRBD2 (6 bases). V lost 3 bases and J 2 bases, leaving 13 bases between the germline ends. CDR3 length: 15 amino acids. In germline, CDR1 is SGHTA, CDR2 FQGNSA. The CDR3 protein is CASSLGGDPQETQYF. The CDR3 DNA sequence: TGTGCCAGCAGCTTGGGCGGGGATCCTCAAGAGACCCAGTACTTC.

The gene calls are TRBV7-2 and TRBJ2-1, with TRBD2 identical over 11 bases. The CDR3 totals 16 residues. The trim removed 0 bases at V and 7 bases at J, leaving 5 bases unmatched. Per germline, CDR1 SGHTA and CDR2 FQGNSA. As DNA, the CDR3 is TGTGCCAGCAGCTTAGCTAGCGGGGGGGCACGGAATGAGCAGTTCTTC. It translates to CASSLASGGARNEQFF.

V and J are TRBV19 and TRBJ2-2; the match to TRBD1 covers 8 bases. Trimming at V came to 4 bases and at J to 7 bases, leaving 5 bases not matched to a gene. This CDR3 contains 14 residues. The germline V gene has CDR1 LNHDA and CDR2 SQIVND (reference sequence). The CDR3 is CASSTQGAGGELFF. The CDR3 coding sequence is TGTGCCAGTAGTACGCAGGGGGCCGGCGGGGAGCTGTTTTTT.

This clone has only a few counts. The chain employs TRBV27 and TRBJ1-1; D unresolved. CDR3 length: 12 amino acids. V was clipped by 6 bases and J by 8 bases, with 13 bases between them. Germline V gives CDR1 MNHEY, CDR2 SMNVEV (reference sequence). The CDR3 reads CASSSYGSEAFF. The CDR3 DNA sequence: TGTGCCAGCAGCTCATATGGGAGCGAAGCTTTCTTT.

This chain uses TRBV5-8 with TRBJ1-2, with D perhaps TRBD1 (5 bases). This CDR3 has 14 amino acids. Germline values: CDR1 SGHTS, CDR2 YDEGEE. The V gene lost 2 bases and the J gene lost 7 bases, with 15 bases spanning the gap. The DNA for the CDR3 is TGTGCCAGCAGCTTTATCCGGGGTAGGGGTGGCTACACCTTC. This sequence encodes CASSFIRGRGGYTF.

The chain employs TRBV4-1 and TRBJ1-5; TRBD1 might be the D (6 bases). The CDR3 loop spans 16 amino acids. Deletions cut 4 bases from V and 6 bases from J, with 19 bases between. Germline CDR1 is MGHRA and CDR2 is YSYEKL. Here the CDR3 reads CASSPHAGGAGQPQHF. The CDR3 DNA follows: TGCGCCAGCAGCCCCCACGCGGGGGGCGCCGGTCAGCCCCAGCATTTT.

The CDR3 loop reads CASSLQGAGEKLFF. The CDR3 DNA sequence: TGTGCCAGCAGCTTACAGGGGGCGGGTGAAAAACTGTTTTTT. The chain carries TRBV7-9 and TRBJ1-4; 8 bases agree with TRBD1. The length of the CDR3 is 14 residues. Germline V lookup: CDR1 SEHNR, CDR2 FQNEAQ (reference sequence). V was clipped by 2 bases and J by 7 bases; unmatched bases: 3.

The chain combines TRBV18 with TRBJ1-4; D not resolved. V was pared by 2 bases and J by 3 bases, with 16 bases between. This CDR3 has 17 amino acids. The germline V gene encodes CDR1 KGHSH and CDR2 LQKENI. The CDR3 DNA reads as TGTGCCAGCTCACCATCCGTGGTAGATGGAGCTAATGAAAAACTGTTTTTT. This sequence encodes CASSPSVVDGANEKLFF.

The genes are TRBV2 and TRBJ1-1, with D possibly TRBD1 on 6 matching bases. The CDR3 contains 14 residues. The germline gives CDR1 SNHLY, CDR2 FYNNEI. With 2 bases removed from V and 3 bases from J, the gap between germline ends came to 10 bases. CDR3 region: CASSEQGIYTEAFF. DNA of the CDR3: TGTGCCAGCAGTGAACAGGGGATCTACACTGAAGCTTTCTTT.

This clone was seen just once. The gene calls are TRBV5-1 and TRBJ1-1; 7 nucleotides align to TRBD1. The V gene end was trimmed by 4 bases and the J gene end by 0 bases; junction bases not matched to a gene: 9. Germline V gene lookup returns CDR1 SGHRS and CDR2 YFSETQ. This CDR3 comprises 16 residues. As DNA, the CDR3 is TGCGCCAGCAGCCCCACAGGGGTCGTAATGAACACTGAAGCTTTCTTT. This gives the protein CASSPTGVVMNTEAFF.

This clone appeared a few times. V and J are TRBV2 and TRBJ1-1; the D is unclear. CDR3 length: 13 residues. Trimming left V 5 bases short and J 0 bases short, with 7 bases between. Germline lookup yields CDR1 SNHLY and CDR2 FYNNEI. The CDR3 DNA reads TGTGCCAGCAGTATTGATCTGAACACTGAAGCTTTCTTT. This encodes CASSIDLNTEAFF.

The chain uses TRBV5-6 and TRBJ1-6; 7 nucleotides match TRBD1. The ends lost 4 bases at V and 10 bases at J; junction bases unmatched: 5. The germline CDR1 and CDR2 sequences are SGHDT and YYEEEE. CDR3 length: 13 residues. For the CDR3, the DNA is TGTGCCAGCAGCGATGTACAGGGGTCACCCCTCCACTTT. This gives the protein CASSDVQGSPLHF.

V and J are TRBV4-1 and TRBJ2-7, with D uncertain. CDR3 length equals 15 residues. Looked up from germline, CDR1 is MGHRA and CDR2 is YSYEKL. V lost 3 bases to trimming and J lost 2 bases, with 14 bases between them. The CDR3 protein is CASSQGRATTYEQYF. The DNA for the CDR3 is TGCGCCAGCAGCCAGGGCCGGGCCACCACCTACGAGCAGTACTTC.